This T cell receptor (beta chain) was obtained from a study of blood T cells in healthy people across ages. Study-wide context: When template switching was applied, about one barcoded beta molecule was captured per two T cells.

A sample-barcoded 5' primer and a J-beta primer mix were used in a second PCR of roughly 6 to 11 cycles. TCRdb reprocessed the 5' RACE reads via MiXCR and lists one record per CDR3 protein. The sample records 1.6 million or so distinct CDR3 sequences, around 35% being singletons. This clonotype was observed at least ten times. Each donor was a healthy Caucasian individual from Russia, aged roughly 6 to 95. With 6 bases removed from V and 0 bases from J, the gap between germline ends came to 18 bases. The CDR3 consists of 17 residues. The rearrangement links TRBV12-3 or TRBV12-4 to TRBJ2-1, with D perhaps matching TRBD1 (7 bases). This clonotype was obtained from a woman aged 25 to 45 in good health. The sequencing input was blood. This chain's CDR3 is CASRPRGTAISYNEQFF. DNA of the CDR3: TGTGCCAGCAGACCCCGGGGGACAGCGATCTCCTACAATGAGCAGTTCTTC.